This note documents a single TCR beta chain sequence. V dropped 0 bases and J dropped 4; count of bases not matched to a gene: 12. This CDR3 has 19 residues. CDR1 is LGHNA, CDR2 YNFKEQ, per germline. These data originate in a study of blood T cell repertoires in COVID-19. Authors' analysis steps: It was from reference gene primer amplification that nucleated cell counts were estimated. Repertoires were generated with immunoSEQ multiplex PCR, while TCRdb's copy carries only in-frame clones and drops some. V, J and clone size are those of that table, while D and trimming were read from the DNA. The data show about 270,000 clones, 80% to 90% seen once.

Material for sequencing was PBMCs or T cells enriched from blood (not recorded which). This chain links TRBV4-2 with TRBJ1-5; 10 bases are a match to TRBD1. This receptor was identified in a young man who had recovered from COVID-19. CDR3 sequence reads: CASSQDQTGGAGTNQPQHF. The CDR3 DNA follows: TGTGCCAGCAGCCAAGATCAGACAGGGGGCGCAGGGACGAATCAGCCCCAGCATTTT.